Listed below are T cell receptor beta chains from one sample, sequenced in a study of T cells and Merkel cell carcinoma outcomes. Generated by immunoSEQ multiplex PCR, the TCRdb table keeps only in-frame clones and is missing some. Here the sample spans some 1,900 clones, 75% to 95% being singletons. Source material: tumor tissue from Merkel cell carcinoma. The receptors come from a human donor with Merkel cell carcinoma. Both conserved end residues are part of each CDR3. The D gene is left open where the match is weak. Clone size is stated in some rows and not others, as once, few, many or a class when expanded.

d_gene: NA
abundance: NA
j_gene: TRBJ1-5
v_gene: TRBV15
CDR3aa: CATSRGYGSNQPQHF
CDR3nt: TGTGCCACCAGCAGAGGCTACGGTAGCAATCAGCCCCAGCATTTT

d_gene: TRBD1
abundance: NA
j_gene: TRBJ2-7
v_gene: TRBV29-1
CDR3aa: CSVRTGTGTHEQYF
CDR3nt: TGCAGCGTCCGAACCGGGACAGGGACCCACGAGCAGTACTTC

d_gene: TRBD1
abundance: NA
j_gene: TRBJ1-2
v_gene: TRBV29-1
CDR3aa: CSVTTDRVDGYTF
CDR3nt: TGCAGCGTTACTACTGACAGGGTAGATGGCTACACCTTC

d_gene: NA
abundance: NA
j_gene: TRBJ1-1
v_gene: TRBV6-5
CDR3aa: CASSYSKYAMNTEAFF
CDR3nt: TGTGCCAGCAGTTACTCGAAATACGCCATGAACACTGAAGCTTTCTTT

d_gene: NA
abundance: NA
j_gene: TRBJ2-7
v_gene: TRBV9
CDR3aa: CASSRGTEQYF
CDR3nt: TGTGCCAGCAGCCGAGGAACCGAGCAGTACTTC

d_gene: NA
abundance: NA
j_gene: TRBJ2-3
v_gene: TRBV7-9
CDR3aa: CASSFLTDTQYF
CDR3nt: TGTGCCAGCAGCTTTCTAACAGATACGCAGTATTTT

d_gene: NA
abundance: NA
j_gene: TRBJ1-2
v_gene: TRBV5-1
CDR3aa: CASSRGGGVDGYTF
CDR3nt: TGCGCCAGCAGCCGTGGTGGGGGAGTCGATGGCTACACCTTC

d_gene: NA
abundance: NA
j_gene: TRBJ1-1
v_gene: TRBV19
CDR3aa: CASRIGGMNTEAFF
CDR3nt: TGTGCCAGTAGAATCGGAGGAATGAACACTGAAGCTTTCTTT

d_gene: TRBD2
abundance: NA
j_gene: TRBJ2-1
v_gene: TRBV7-3
CDR3aa: CASSSGRPGGEQFF
CDR3nt: TGTGCCAGCAGCTCCGGTCGTCCGGGGGGTGAGCAGTTCTTC

d_gene: NA
abundance: NA
j_gene: TRBJ2-1
v_gene: TRBV29-1
CDR3aa: CSVVDGGAALHNEQFF
CDR3nt: TGCAGCGTTGTCGATGGGGGGGCCGCCTTACACAATGAGCAGTTCTTC

d_gene: NA
abundance: NA
j_gene: TRBJ1-6
v_gene: TRBV10-3
CDR3aa: CAISTGLTGGSPLHF
CDR3nt: TGTGCCATCAGCACGGGACTCACTGGAGGTTCACCCCTCCACTTT

d_gene: NA
abundance: NA
j_gene: TRBJ1-3
v_gene: TRBV5-1
CDR3aa: CASRPFASSGNTIYF
CDR3nt: TGCGCCAGCAGACCTTTTGCAAGCTCTGGAAACACCATATATTTT

d_gene: NA
abundance: NA
j_gene: TRBJ1-4
v_gene: TRBV28
CDR3aa: CASSLGAKLFF
CDR3nt: TGTGCCAGCAGTTTAGGGGCAAAACTGTTTTTT

d_gene: NA
abundance: once
j_gene: TRBJ1-5
v_gene: TRBV15
CDR3aa: CATSPRTGNQPQHF
CDR3nt: TGTGCCACCAGTCCCAGGACGGGGAACCAGCCCCAGCATTTT

d_gene: NA
abundance: NA
j_gene: TRBJ1-2
v_gene: TRBV5-1
CDR3aa: CASRGSSYGYTF
CDR3nt: TGCGCCAGCAGGGGGAGTTCCTATGGCTACACCTTC

d_gene: NA
abundance: NA
j_gene: TRBJ1-1
v_gene: TRBV29-1
CDR3aa: CSVEDLAVRAFF
CDR3nt: TGCAGCGTTGAAGATCTAGCAGTGAGAGCTTTCTTT

d_gene: NA
abundance: NA
j_gene: TRBJ1-1
v_gene: TRBV5-1
CDR3aa: CASSLGLGSMNTEAFF
CDR3nt: TGCGCCAGCAGCTTGGGGCTGGGTAGTATGAACACTGAAGCTTTCTTT

d_gene: NA
abundance: NA
j_gene: TRBJ2-5
v_gene: TRBV4-2
CDR3aa: CASSQDSGGVLETQYF
CDR3nt: TGTGCCAGCAGCCAAGATTCAGGGGGGGTTTTGGAGACCCAGTACTTC

d_gene: TRBD1
abundance: NA
j_gene: TRBJ2-7
v_gene: TRBV5-1
CDR3aa: CASSPDRGHEQYF
CDR3nt: TGCGCCAGCAGCCCGGACAGGGGCCACGAGCAGTATTTC

d_gene: NA
abundance: NA
j_gene: TRBJ2-1
v_gene: TRBV29-1
CDR3aa: CSVQSGAHNEQFF
CDR3nt: TGCAGCGTCCAATCGGGGGCCCACAATGAGCAGTTCTTC

d_gene: NA
abundance: once
j_gene: TRBJ2-7
v_gene: TRBV28
CDR3aa: CASSFSHEQYF
CDR3nt: TGTGCCAGCAGTTTCAGTCACGAGCAGTACTTT

d_gene: TRBD1
abundance: NA
j_gene: TRBJ1-1
v_gene: TRBV4-1
CDR3aa: CASSRYGDRVYTEAFF
CDR3nt: TGCGCCAGCAGCCGGTATGGGGACAGGGTTTACACTGAAGCTTTCTTT

d_gene: NA
abundance: few
j_gene: TRBJ2-2
v_gene: TRBV6-5
CDR3aa: CATKGRRNTGELFF
CDR3nt: TGTGCCACCAAGGGTAGAAGGAACACCGGGGAGCTGTTTTTT

d_gene: NA
abundance: NA
j_gene: TRBJ2-1
v_gene: TRBV5-6
CDR3aa: CASSLRGFSSYNEQFF
CDR3nt: TGTGCCAGCAGCTTGAGGGGCTTTAGCTCCTACAATGAGCAGTTCTTC

d_gene: NA
abundance: NA
j_gene: TRBJ1-2
v_gene: TRBV25-1
CDR3aa: CASSGTAHGYTF
CDR3nt: TGTGCCAGCAGTGGGACAGCCCATGGCTACACCTTC

d_gene: NA
abundance: NA
j_gene: TRBJ1-1
v_gene: TRBV28
CDR3aa: CASGRTVNTEAFF
CDR3nt: TGTGCCAGCGGCAGGACGGTGAACACTGAAGCTTTCTTT

d_gene: NA
abundance: NA
j_gene: TRBJ1-2
v_gene: TRBV27
CDR3aa: CASRKVTNYGYTF
CDR3nt: TGTGCCAGCAGGAAGGTTACTAACTATGGCTACACCTTC

d_gene: NA
abundance: NA
j_gene: TRBJ1-1
v_gene: TRBV19
CDR3aa: CASSLQGSRTEAFF
CDR3nt: TGTGCCAGTAGTCTACAGGGTAGTCGGACTGAAGCTTTCTTT

d_gene: NA
abundance: NA
j_gene: TRBJ2-3
v_gene: TRBV9
CDR3aa: CASSVEADTQYF
CDR3nt: TGTGCCAGCAGCGTAGAGGCAGATACGCAGTATTTT

d_gene: NA
abundance: NA
j_gene: TRBJ2-7
v_gene: TRBV2
CDR3aa: CACTPIEAEQYF
CDR3nt: TGTGCCTGCACCCCCATTGAGGCCGAGCAGTACTTC

d_gene: NA
abundance: NA
j_gene: TRBJ2-3
v_gene: TRBV5-1
CDR3aa: CASRTQGGDTQYF
CDR3nt: TGCGCCAGCAGGACACAGGGTGGTGATACGCAGTATTTT

d_gene: NA
abundance: NA
j_gene: TRBJ1-2
v_gene: TRBV30
CDR3aa: CAWSVRLGYTF
CDR3nt: TGTGCCTGGAGTGTAAGGCTCGGCTACACCTTC

d_gene: NA
abundance: NA
j_gene: TRBJ2-7
v_gene: TRBV6-1
CDR3aa: CASNQPTYEQYF
CDR3nt: TGTGCCAGCAATCAGCCAACCTACGAGCAGTACTTC

d_gene: NA
abundance: NA
j_gene: TRBJ2-1
v_gene: TRBV5-6
CDR3aa: CASRGLSSYNEQFF
CDR3nt: TGTGCCAGCAGGGGCCTTAGCTCCTACAATGAGCAGTTCTTC

d_gene: TRBD1
abundance: NA
j_gene: TRBJ1-2
v_gene: TRBV6-4
CDR3aa: CASSVQGGYGYTF
CDR3nt: TGTGCCAGCAGTGTCCAGGGGGGCTATGGCTACACCTTC

d_gene: NA
abundance: NA
j_gene: TRBJ1-1
v_gene: TRBV11-2
CDR3aa: CASSRLNVNTEAFF
CDR3nt: TGTGCCAGCAGCCGACTGAACGTGAACACTGAAGCTTTCTTT

d_gene: TRBD1
abundance: NA
j_gene: TRBJ1-4
v_gene: TRBV5-1
CDR3aa: CASSSGTGKISNEKLFF
CDR3nt: TGCGCCAGCAGCTCCGGGACAGGGAAAATATCTAATGAAAAACTGTTTTTT

d_gene: NA
abundance: NA
j_gene: TRBJ2-7
v_gene: TRBV7-9
CDR3aa: CASSLSIGYEQYF
CDR3nt: TGTGCCAGCAGCTTAAGTATTGGCTACGAGCAGTACTTC